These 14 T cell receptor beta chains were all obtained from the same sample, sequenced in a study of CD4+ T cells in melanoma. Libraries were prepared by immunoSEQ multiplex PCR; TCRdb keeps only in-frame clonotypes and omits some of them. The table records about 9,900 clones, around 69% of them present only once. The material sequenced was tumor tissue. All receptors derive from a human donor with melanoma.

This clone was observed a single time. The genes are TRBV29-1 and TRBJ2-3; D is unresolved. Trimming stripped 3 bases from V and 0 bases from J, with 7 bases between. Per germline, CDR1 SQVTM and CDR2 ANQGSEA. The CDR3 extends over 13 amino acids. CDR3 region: CSVDWQSTDTQYF. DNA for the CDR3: TGCAGCGTTGACTGGCAGAGCACAGATACGCAGTATTTT.

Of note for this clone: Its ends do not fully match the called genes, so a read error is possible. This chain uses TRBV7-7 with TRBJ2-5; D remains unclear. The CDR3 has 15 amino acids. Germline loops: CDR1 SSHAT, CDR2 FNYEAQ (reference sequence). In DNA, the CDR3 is TGTGCTAGCAGCTTAGGATCGGCGCGCCAAGAGACCCAGTACTTC. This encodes CASSLGSARQETQYF.

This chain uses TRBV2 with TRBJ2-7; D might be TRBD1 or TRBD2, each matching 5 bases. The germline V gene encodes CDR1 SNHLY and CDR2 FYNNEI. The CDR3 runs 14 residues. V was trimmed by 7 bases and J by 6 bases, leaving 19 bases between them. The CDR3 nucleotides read TGTGCCAGCAAAAGGGACGGTCCGACTGGCGAGCAGTACTTC. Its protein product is CASKRDGPTGEQYF.

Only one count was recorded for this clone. The CDR3 reads CASSPGTSVADTQYF. CDR3 bases: TGTGCCAGCAGCCCTGGGACTAGCGTAGCAGATACGCAGTATTTT. This chain uses TRBV2 with TRBJ2-3, with 10 nucleotides matching TRBD2. Per the germline V gene, CDR1 is SNHLY and CDR2 is FYNNEI. The CDR3 runs to 15 residues. Trimming cost V 6 bases and J 4 bases; bases outside gene matches: 7.

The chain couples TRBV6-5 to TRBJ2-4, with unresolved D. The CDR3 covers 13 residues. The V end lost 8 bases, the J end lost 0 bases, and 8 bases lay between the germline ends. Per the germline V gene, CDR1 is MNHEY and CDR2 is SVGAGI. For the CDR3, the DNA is TGTGCCAGCCCAGTACTAGCCAAAAACATTCAGTACTTC. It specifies CASPVLAKNIQYF.

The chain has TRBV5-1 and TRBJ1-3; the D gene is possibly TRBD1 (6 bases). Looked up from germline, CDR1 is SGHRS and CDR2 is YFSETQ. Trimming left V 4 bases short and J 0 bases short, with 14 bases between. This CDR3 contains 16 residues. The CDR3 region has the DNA TGCGCCAGCAGCGTTGACAGGCCCGCCTCTGGAAACACCATATATTTT. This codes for CASSVDRPASGNTIYF.

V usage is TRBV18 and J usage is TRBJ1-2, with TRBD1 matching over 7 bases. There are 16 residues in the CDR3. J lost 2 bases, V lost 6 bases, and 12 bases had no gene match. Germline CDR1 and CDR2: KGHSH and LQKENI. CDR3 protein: CASSPRTGVWNYGYTF. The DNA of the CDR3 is TGTGCCAGCTCCCCAAGAACAGGGGTGTGGAACTATGGCTACACCTTC.

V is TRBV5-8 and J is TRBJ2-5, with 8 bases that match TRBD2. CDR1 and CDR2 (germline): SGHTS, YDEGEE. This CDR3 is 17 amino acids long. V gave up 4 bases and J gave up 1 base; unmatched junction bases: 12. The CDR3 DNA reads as TGTGCCAGCAGCCGGGGGGGTACTAGCGGATCCCAAGAGACCCAGTACTTC. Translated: CASSRGGTSGSQETQYF.

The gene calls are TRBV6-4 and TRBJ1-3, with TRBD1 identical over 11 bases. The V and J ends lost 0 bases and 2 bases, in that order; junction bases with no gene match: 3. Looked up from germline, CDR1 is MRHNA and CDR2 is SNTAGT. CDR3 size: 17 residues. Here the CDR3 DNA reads TGTGCCAGCAGTGACTCAGGGACAGGGGGAGCTGGAAACACCATATATTTT. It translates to CASSDSGTGGAGNTIYF.

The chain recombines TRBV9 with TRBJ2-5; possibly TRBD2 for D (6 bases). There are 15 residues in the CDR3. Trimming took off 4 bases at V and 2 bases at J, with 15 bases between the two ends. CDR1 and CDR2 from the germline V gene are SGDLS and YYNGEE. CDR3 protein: CASSPYAGHQETQYF. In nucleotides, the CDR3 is TGTGCCAGCAGCCCTTACGCGGGGCATCAAGAGACCCAGTACTTC.

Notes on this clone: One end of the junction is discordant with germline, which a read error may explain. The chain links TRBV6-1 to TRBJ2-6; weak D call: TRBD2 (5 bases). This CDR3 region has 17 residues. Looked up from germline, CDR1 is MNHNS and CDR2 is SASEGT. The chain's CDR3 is CASSKAVPGSGANVLTF. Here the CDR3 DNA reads TGTGCCAGCAGTAAAGCGGTACCTGGGTCCGGGGCCAACGTCCTGACTTTC.

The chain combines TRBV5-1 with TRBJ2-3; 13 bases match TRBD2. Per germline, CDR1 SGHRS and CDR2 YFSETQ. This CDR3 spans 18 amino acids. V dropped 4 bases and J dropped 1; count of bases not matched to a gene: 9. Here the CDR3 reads CASSRQGGTSGGTDTQYF. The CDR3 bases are TGCGCCAGCAGCCGACAGGGCGGGACTAGCGGGGGCACAGATACGCAGTATTTT. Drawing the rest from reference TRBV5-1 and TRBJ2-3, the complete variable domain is KAGVTQTPRYLIKTRGQQVTLSCSPISGHRSVSWYQQTPGQGLQFLFEYFSETQRNKGNFPGRFSGRQFSNSRSEMNVSTLELGDSALYLCASSRQGGTSGGTDTQYFGPGTRLTVL.

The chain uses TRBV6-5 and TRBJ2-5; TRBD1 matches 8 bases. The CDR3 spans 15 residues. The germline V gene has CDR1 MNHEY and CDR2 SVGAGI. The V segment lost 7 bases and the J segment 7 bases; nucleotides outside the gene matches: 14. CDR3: CASKIGLRGLGTQYF. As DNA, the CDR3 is TGTGCCAGCAAGATCGGTCTCAGGGGGCTGGGGACCCAGTACTTC.

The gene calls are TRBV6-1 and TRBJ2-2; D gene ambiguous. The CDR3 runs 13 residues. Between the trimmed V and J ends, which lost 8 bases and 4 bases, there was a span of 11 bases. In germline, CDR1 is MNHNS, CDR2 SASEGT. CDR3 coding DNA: TGTGCCAGCCTCCGTGGGGTCACCGGGGAGCTGTTTTTT. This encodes CASLRGVTGELFF.